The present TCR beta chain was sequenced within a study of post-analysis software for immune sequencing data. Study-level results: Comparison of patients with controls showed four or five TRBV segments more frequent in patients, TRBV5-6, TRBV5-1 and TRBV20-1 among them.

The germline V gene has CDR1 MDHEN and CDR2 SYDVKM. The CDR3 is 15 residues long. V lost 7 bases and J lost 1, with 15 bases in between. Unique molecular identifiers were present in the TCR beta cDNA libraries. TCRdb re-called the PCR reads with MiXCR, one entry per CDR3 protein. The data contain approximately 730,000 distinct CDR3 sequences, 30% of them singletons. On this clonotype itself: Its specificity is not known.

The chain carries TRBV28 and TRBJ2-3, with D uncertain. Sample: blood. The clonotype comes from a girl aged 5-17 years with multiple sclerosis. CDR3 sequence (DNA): TGTGCCAGCAAGGCGTGGCCGGTTGGCACAGATACGCAGTATTTT. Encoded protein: CASKAWPVGTDTQYF.